This is a list of T cell receptor beta chains from one sample in a study of T cell responses to AZD1222 COVID-19 vaccine. Sequencing was performed with immunoSEQ multiplex PCR; in TCRdb, only in-frame clones are kept and a portion is missing. The table records about 210,000 clones, almost 95% of them present only once. This sample comprised peripheral blood, obtained on day 0 of AZD1222 vaccination. Receptors were obtained from an adult in good health. CDR3s include the opening cysteine and the closing phenylalanine or tryptophan. D genes are given only for firm matches.

CDR3 protein,CDR3 DNA,CDR3 length,D gene,V gene,J gene
CATSAAGHSGHQPQHF,TGTGCCACCAGTGCCGCGGGACATTCTGGTCATCAGCCCCAGCATTTT,16,-,TRBV24-1,TRBJ1-5
CASSLQDRASTDTQYF,TGCGCCAGCAGCTTACAGGACAGGGCCAGCACAGATACGCAGTATTTT,16,TRBD1,TRBV5-1,TRBJ2-3
CASNPPGGGELFF,TGTGCCAGCAACCCCCCGGGAGGCGGGGAGCTGTTTTTT,13,TRBD2,TRBV3-1/TRBV3-2,TRBJ2-2
CAISESYGYTF,TGTGCCATCAGTGAGTCCTATGGCTACACCTTC,11,-,TRBV10-3,TRBJ1-2
CASNFMGFGNQPQHF,TGTGCCAGCAACTTCATGGGTTTTGGCAATCAGCCCCAGCATTTT,15,-,TRBV7-2,TRBJ1-5
CASSLWGAGANVLTF,TGTGCCAGCAGTTTATGGGGGGCCGGGGCCAACGTCCTGACTTTC,15,-,TRBV28,TRBJ2-6
CASKEIYEQYF,TGTGCCAGCAAGGAAATCTACGAGCAGTACTTC,11,-,TRBV2,TRBJ2-7
CASSSGLVGFF,TGTGCCAGCAGCTCCGGACTAGTAGGTTTCTTC,11,TRBD2,TRBV5-6,TRBJ2-1
CASSRNRGGLYNEQFF,TGCGCCAGCAGCCGTAACCGGGGGGGCCTCTACAATGAGCAGTTCTTC,16,TRBD2,TRBV4-3,TRBJ2-1
CVRSPPGGRGPTQYF,TGTGTCAGAAGCCCCCCAGGGGGGAGGGGGCCGACCCAGTACTTC,15,-,TRBV7-5,TRBJ2-5
CSVTQQRDGTEAFF,TGCAGCGTCACCCAACAACGGGATGGCACTGAAGCTTTCTTT,14,-,TRBV29-1,TRBJ1-1
CASSLGELNTEAFF,TGCGCCAGCAGCTTGGGCGAATTGAACACTGAAGCTTTCTTT,14,-,TRBV5-1,TRBJ1-1
CASSLVSGISSGNTIYF,TGTGCCAGCAGCTTGGTGTCAGGGATCAGCTCTGGAAACACCATATATTTT,17,-,TRBV5-4,TRBJ1-3
CASSLVMGGPNTEAFF,TGTGCCAGCAGCTTAGTGATGGGGGGCCCGAACACTGAAGCTTTCTTT,16,-,TRBV7-8,TRBJ1-1
CASSPGLALEQFF,TGTGCCAGCAGCCCGGGACTAGCGCTTGAGCAGTTCTTC,13,TRBD2,TRBV7-2,TRBJ2-1
CASSPPFGSYTF,TGTGCCAGCAGCCCACCTTTCGGGAGCTACACCTTC,12,-,TRBV11-2,TRBJ1-2
CASSYGTEAFF,TGTGCCAGCAGTTACGGAACTGAAGCTTTCTTT,11,-,TRBV6-5,TRBJ1-1
CASSHGDSGNTIYF,TGCGCCAGCAGTCACGGGGACTCTGGAAACACCATATATTTT,14,-,TRBV5-1,TRBJ1-3
CSVDSGFGNTIYF,TGCAGCGTTGACTCCGGTTTTGGAAACACCATATATTTT,13,-,TRBV29-1,TRBJ1-3
CASKTELNTEAFF,TGTGCCAGCAAGACAGAACTGAACACTGAAGCTTTCTTT,13,-,TRBV2,TRBJ1-1
CASVRQVNTEAFF,TGTGCCAGCGTGAGACAGGTTAACACTGAAGCTTTCTTT,13,-,TRBV7-2,TRBJ1-1
CASSLFGSPNQPQHF,TGCGCCAGCAGCTTATTCGGCAGTCCCAATCAGCCCCAGCATTTT,15,-,TRBV5-1,TRBJ1-5
CASSQDNRGRSGYTF,TGTGCCAGCAGCCAAGATAACAGGGGGCGAAGTGGCTACACCTTC,15,TRBD1,TRBV3-1/TRBV3-2,TRBJ1-2
CASSDDRQGTGSNEQFF,TGTGCCAGCAGCGACGACCGACAGGGAACAGGGAGCAATGAGCAGTTCTTC,17,TRBD1,TRBV9,TRBJ2-1
CASSDRGTEAFF,TGCGCCAGCAGTGACAGGGGGACTGAAGCTTTCTTT,12,TRBD1,TRBV10-1,TRBJ1-1
CASQRDRLIYEQYF,TGTGCCAGCCAACGGGACAGGTTAATCTACGAGCAGTACTTC,14,TRBD1,TRBV6-5,TRBJ2-7
CASSLEMNYGYTF,TGTGCCAGCAGTTTGGAGATGAACTATGGCTACACCTTC,13,-,TRBV28,TRBJ1-2